This is a list of T cell receptor beta chains from one sample in a study of naive and memory T cell subsets. Via MiXCR, TCRdb re-called the UMI-ligation and nested PCR reads, giving one row per CDR3 protein. The sample has tens of thousands of distinct CDR3 sequences, about an eighth seen once. Sequencing used central memory CD4+ T cells from blood. These receptors all come from a human donor in good health. Both conserved end residues are trimmed from each CDR3.

J	length	V	CDR3
TRBJ2-7	9	TRBV29-1	SVGQDYEQY
TRBJ1-1	13	TRBV5-6	ASSSRTVMNTEAF
TRBJ1-2	11	TRBV20-1	SASPSYNYGYT
TRBJ2-4	17	TRBV7-8	ASSSPGLAGGGGKNIQY
TRBJ2-1	12	TRBV20-1	SASEESSYNEQF
TRBJ1-3	10	TRBV6-6	ASTSQGNTIY
TRBJ1-3	15	TRBV6-5	ASSYPFWQDAGNTIY
TRBJ2-1	13	TRBV7-2	ASSLAWTSRYEQF
TRBJ2-5	13	TRBV7-9	ASSIIRRAGETQY
TRBJ2-5	15	TRBV29-1	SVDQGFGTSGQETQY
TRBJ2-7	14	TRBV5-1	ASSRSSLAGVYEQY
TRBJ1-2	12	TRBV12-5	ASGSDRVVGGYT
TRBJ2-1	13	TRBV11-3	ASSLVQGGYNEQF
TRBJ1-1	9	TRBV25-1	ASSRNTEAF
TRBJ2-6	13	TRBV29-1	SVGQASSGANVLT
TRBJ2-1	12	TRBV6-5	ASSYRSRSNEQF
TRBJ2-1	13	TRBV7-2	ASSLGGRAGDEQF
TRBJ2-1	14	TRBV2	ASSEPIGGAYNEQF
TRBJ2-5	12	TRBV2	ASGQGGRKETQY
TRBJ2-1	10	TRBV25-1	AAGTTHNEQF
TRBJ2-5	10	TRBV29-1	SVVRGQETQY
TRBJ1-1	13	TRBV7-2	ASSLANLGYTEAF
TRBJ2-3	17	TRBV20-1	SARPFLSTTSGKADTQY
TRBJ2-7	14	TRBV20-1	SAREPTSGPTYEQY
TRBJ1-6	12	TRBV29-1	SAQEGGRNSPLH
TRBJ2-1	10	TRBV18	ASSPPVLEQF
TRBJ1-5	14	TRBV20-1	SAPLLGQTYNQPQH
TRBJ2-6	15	TRBV6-6	ASSNRQGLDGANVLT
TRBJ2-3	12	TRBV9	ASSDPGITDTQY
TRBJ2-1	14	TRBV6-5	ASSYSLPHRGGEQF
TRBJ2-3	14	TRBV6-5	ASSYSLKPGTDTQY
TRBJ2-5	17	TRBV6-6	ASSYSWGGTGADRETQY
TRBJ1-1	11	TRBV2	ASGRGVITEAF
TRBJ1-2	11	TRBV20-1	SWAGGSDYGYT
TRBJ2-3	13	TRBV12-3/TRBV12-4	ASSSPGPSTDTQY
TRBJ2-7	12	TRBV4-3	ASSQNRGHYEQY
TRBJ1-1	9	TRBV12-3/TRBV12-4	ASSLGVEAF
TRBJ2-4	14	TRBV12-3/TRBV12-4	ASTELVGLAKNIQY
TRBJ2-2	12	TRBV9	ASSAGRDTGELF
TRBJ1-1	15	TRBV10-3	AIREDRGRGSHTEAF
TRBJ2-3	13	TRBV7-9	ASSTAGGHTDTQY
TRBJ1-5	11	TRBV20-1	SANVGGNQPQH
TRBJ2-7	13	TRBV7-4	ASSFFGQVRYEQY
TRBJ2-6	16	TRBV5-4	ASSLLGAGTSGANVLT
TRBJ2-1	13	TRBV25-1	ASSVSGRGYNEQF
TRBJ2-3	13	TRBV20-1	SARYWASEADTQY
TRBJ2-7	13	TRBV9	ASSPRTSGAYEQY
TRBJ2-7	12	TRBV3-1	ASSPQVWRCEQY
TRBJ2-3	8	TRBV20-1	SAASDTQY
TRBJ2-7	12	TRBV20-1	SARVQGSSYEQY
TRBJ2-1	10	TRBV5-6	ASSPGLWEQF